The rows below give T cell receptor beta chains drawn from one sample of a study of T cells in Graves' hyperthyroidism and ophthalmopathy. From the multiplex PCR reads, TCRdb called clonotypes with MiXCR, one entry per CDR3 protein. The data contain 300,000 to 450,000 distinct CDR3 sequences, around 16% of them singletons. The material sequenced was blood. These receptors were taken from a woman between 18 and 30 years old with Graves' hyperthyroidism that later progressed to Graves' ophthalmopathy. The CDR3 runs from the conserved cysteine through the conserved F or W. The D gene is left open where the match is weak. Size tells how often a clone was seen (once, few, many) or the class of an expanded clone, and some rows leave it out.

TRBJ1-1 | - | TRBV28 | - | CASIDNTEAFF | TGTGCCAGCATTGACAACACTGAAGCTTTCTTT
TRBJ2-6 | many | TRBV2 | - | CASIGSGANVLTF | TGTGCCAGCATAGGCTCTGGGGCCAACGTCCTGACTTTC
TRBJ2-1 | few | TRBV9 | TRBD2 | CASSVGPSGRYNEQFF | TGTGCCAGCAGCGTAGGTCCTAGCGGACGTTACAATGAGCAGTTCTTC
TRBJ1-1 | - | TRBV27 | - | CASSPGGGGTEAFF | TGTGCCAGCAGTCCGGGGGGGGGAGGCACTGAAGCTTTCTTT
TRBJ1-1 | many | TRBV12-3/TRBV12-4 | - | CASRWNRVSEAFF | TGTGCCAGCAGGTGGAACAGGGTCTCGGAAGCTTTCTTT
TRBJ2-6 | many | TRBV6-1 | - | CASNGLSSGANVLTF | TGTGCCAGCAATGGGCTAAGCTCTGGGGCCAACGTCCTGACTTTC
TRBJ2-1 | - | TRBV4-1 | TRBD2 | CASLGGGLAGPNEQFF | TGCGCCAGCTTAGGGGGAGGCCTAGCGGGCCCCAATGAGCAGTTCTTC
TRBJ2-1 | - | TRBV7-3 | - | CASSSIPYNEQFF | TGTGCCAGCAGCTCTATACCCTACAATGAGCAGTTCTTC
TRBJ1-5 | few | TRBV20-1 | - | CSARLNEGEQPQHF | TGCAGTGCTAGGTTGAACGAAGGGGAACAGCCCCAGCATTTT
TRBJ2-1 | - | TRBV10-3 | TRBD2 | CAIRKAGGPDNEQFF | TGTGCCATCAGAAAAGCGGGAGGGCCCGACAATGAGCAGTTCTTC
TRBJ2-1 | - | TRBV9 | TRBD1 | CASSATDRGRGNEQFF | TGTGCCAGCAGCGCCACAGACAGGGGTAGGGGCAATGAGCAGTTCTTC
TRBJ2-1 | - | TRBV20-1 | TRBD1 | CSAGGQGQGYNEQFF | TGCAGTGCTGGGGGACAGGGCCAAGGGTACAATGAGCAGTTCTTC
TRBJ2-1 | - | TRBV19 | - | CASSIQRLSSYNEQFF | TGTGCCAGTAGTATACAACGGCTAAGCTCCTACAATGAGCAGTTCTTC
TRBJ2-1 | - | TRBV7-8 | - | CASSHTPGRDRFNEQFF | TGTGCCAGCAGCCACACCCCCGGCAGGGACCGTTTCAATGAGCAGTTCTTC
TRBJ2-7 | few | TRBV20-1 | TRBD2 | CSAATSGRGEQYF | TGCAGTGCCGCGACTAGCGGGAGAGGGGAGCAGTACTTC
TRBJ2-7 | many | TRBV18 | - | CASSPVTEAYEQYF | TGTGCCAGCTCACCTGTGACGGAAGCCTACGAGCAGTACTTC
TRBJ1-5 | - | TRBV9 | - | CASSVGSGNQPQHF | TGTGCCAGCAGCGTAGGTTCTGGCAATCAGCCCCAGCATTTT
TRBJ1-1 | many | TRBV20-1 | - | CSARTALLLNTEAFF | TGCAGTGCTAGGACCGCACTGTTGCTCAACACTGAAGCTTTCTTT
TRBJ2-7 | - | TRBV19 | - | CASSIGAGRSYEQYF | TGTGCCAGTAGTATAGGGGCAGGGAGATCCTACGAGCAGTACTTC
TRBJ2-3 | many | TRBV7-3 | - | CASSLSRDLTDTQYF | TGTGCCAGCAGCTTAAGTCGGGACCTCACAGATACGCAGTATTTT
TRBJ1-1 | many | TRBV13 | - | CASSLEGREAFF | TGTGCCAGCAGCTTAGAGGGAAGGGAAGCTTTCTTT
TRBJ2-7 | many | TRBV11-2 | - | CASSSSDGPYEQYF | TGTGCCAGCAGCTCTTCGGACGGGCCCTACGAGCAGTACTTC
TRBJ2-7 | many | TRBV10-3 | TRBD2 | CATEEGLAGVGDYEQYF | TGTGCCACCGAAGAGGGACTAGCGGGAGTTGGAGACTACGAGCAGTACTTC
TRBJ2-3 | many | TRBV12-3/TRBV12-4 | - | CASSLPGDGLGTDTQYF | TGTGCCAGCAGTTTACCAGGGGACGGTCTGGGGACAGATACGCAGTATTTT
TRBJ1-2 | - | TRBV6-1 | - | CASSYAPVQQGYTF | TGTGCCAGCAGTTACGCGCCCGTCCAACAAGGCTACACCTTC
TRBJ2-5 | - | TRBV2 | TRBD2 | CASSEGGWREGRYETQYF | TGTGCCAGCAGTGAAGGGGGGTGGCGGGAGGGCCGATACGAGACCCAGTACTTC
TRBJ2-7 | many | TRBV28 | - | CASSLSGGQLEQYF | TGTGCCAGCAGTTTAAGTGGGGGCCAGCTCGAGCAGTACTTC
TRBJ2-5 | many | TRBV7-9 | - | CASSTHQETQYF | TGTGCCAGCAGCACGCATCAAGAGACCCAGTACTTC
TRBJ2-2 | - | TRBV5-1 | TRBD2 | CASSFGLAMNAGELFF | TGCGCCAGCAGCTTCGGACTAGCGATGAACGCCGGGGAGCTGTTTTTT
TRBJ1-4 | - | TRBV13 | - | CASSLEGSTNEKLFF | TGTGCCAGCAGCTTAGAGGGATCAACTAATGAAAAACTGTTTTTT
TRBJ1-2 | many | TRBV12-3/TRBV12-4 | - | CASSSTAGGYTF | TGTGCCAGCAGTTCGACAGCTGGGGGCTACACCTTC
TRBJ2-4 | - | TRBV27 | - | CASSLGRRNIQYF | TGTGCCAGCAGTTTAGGGAGGAGAAACATTCAGTACTTC
TRBJ2-1 | few | TRBV12-3/TRBV12-4 | - | CASSFWSGRPLGDEQFF | TGTGCCAGCAGTTTTTGGTCAGGTCGACCCCTTGGGGATGAGCAGTTCTTC
TRBJ2-7 | - | TRBV12-3/TRBV12-4 | - | CASRGRRGPYEQYF | TGTGCCAGCAGGGGGCGGCGGGGGCCCTACGAGCAGTACTTC
TRBJ1-2 | many | TRBV7-2 | TRBD1 | CASSRPPGQNYGYTF | TGTGCCAGCAGCCGGCCCCCGGGACAGAACTATGGCTACACCTTC
TRBJ2-2 | few | TRBV28 | - | CANSLRGGELFF | TGTGCCAACAGTTTGCGGGGCGGGGAGCTGTTTTTT
TRBJ2-7 | - | TRBV19 | - | CASSNPTVSYEQYF | TGTGCCAGTAGCAACCCGACAGTTTCCTACGAGCAGTACTTC
TRBJ2-1 | - | TRBV19 | TRBD2 | CASRPGGWRLAWNEQFF | TGTGCCAGTAGGCCGGGGGGTTGGCGGCTAGCTTGGAATGAGCAGTTCTTC
TRBJ2-7 | many | TRBV20-1 | TRBD2 | CSARDLAGGPASRGYEQYF | TGCAGTGCTAGGGACCTAGCGGGAGGGCCAGCATCCCGCGGGTACGAGCAGTACTTC
TRBJ1-2 | few | TRBV10-2 | - | CASSDQENYGYTF | TGCGCCAGCAGTGATCAGGAGAACTATGGCTACACCTTC
TRBJ2-5 | - | TRBV4-3 | - | CASSQVYWGRSETQYF | TGCGCCAGCAGCCAAGTCTACTGGGGCAGATCTGAGACCCAGTACTTC
TRBJ2-4 | few | TRBV11-2 | TRBD2 | CASSLGPSGKNVQYF | TGTGCCAGCAGCTTAGGACCTAGCGGGAAAAACGTTCAGTACTTC
TRBJ2-7 | - | TRBV6-2/TRBV6-3 | TRBD2 | CASSMGLAGGYEQYF | TGTGCCAGCAGTATGGGACTAGCGGGAGGTTACGAGCAGTACTTC
TRBJ2-7 | many | TRBV20-1 | TRBD2 | CSALGLAGSGYEQYF | TGCAGTGCACTGGGACTAGCGGGTTCTGGCTACGAGCAGTACTTC
TRBJ2-5 | many | TRBV19 | - | CASSIAVEGKTQYF | TGTGCCAGTAGTATAGCTGTGGAGGGGAAGACCCAGTACTTC
TRBJ2-3 | many | TRBV5-1 | TRBD1 | CASSLGSRGPTDTQYF | TGCGCCAGCAGCTTGGGTTCAAGGGGGCCCACAGATACGCAGTATTTT
TRBJ1-5 | many | TRBV20-1 | TRBD1 | CSASFRGLAQPQHF | TGCAGTGCTAGCTTCAGGGGGCTGGCTCAGCCCCAGCATTTT
TRBJ2-3 | many | TRBV27 | - | CASSLYSGLGDTQYF | TGTGCCAGCAGTTTATACAGCGGGCTGGGAGATACGCAGTATTTT
TRBJ2-3 | - | TRBV19 | TRBD1 | CASSMTGKDTQYF | TGTGCCAGTAGTATGACAGGGAAAGATACGCAGTATTTT
TRBJ2-3 | many | TRBV28 | TRBD1 | CASSTGTGASRLPTDTQYF | TGTGCCAGCAGTACCGGGACAGGAGCCTCTAGACTGCCCACAGATACGCAGTATTTT
TRBJ1-5 | many | TRBV28 | - | CASSWAAQPQHF | TGTGCCAGCAGTTGGGCAGCCCAGCCCCAGCATTTT